A selection of T cell receptor beta chains follows, all from one sample in a study of regulatory T cells in long-lasting Graves disease. Via MiXCR, TCRdb re-called the multiplex PCR reads, giving one row per CDR3 protein. This sample has approximately 500,000 distinct CDR3 sequences, with 20% to 25% found just once. Sequencing used peripheral blood mononuclear cells (PBMCs), obtained when the disease was refractory, from a patient treated with antithyroid drugs. The receptors originated from a female donor with Graves disease. Each CDR3 is given with its conserved first and last residue. A D gene is named only where the DNA matches it firmly. Clone size is not always given. Where it is, it says once, few, many or a class for expanded clones.

TRBJ1-6,-,-,TRBV9,14,CASSVDGRKSPLHF,TGTGCCAGCAGCGTAGACGGGCGCAAATCCCCCCTCCACTTT
TRBJ1-1,many,TRBD1,TRBV27,15,CASSNPGQGLTEAFF,TGTGCCAGCAGTAATCCGGGACAGGGACTCACTGAAGCTTTCTTT
TRBJ1-1,few,TRBD1,TRBV18,12,CASSPKTGKAFF,TGTGCCAGCTCACCCAAGACAGGGAAAGCTTTCTTT
TRBJ2-6,-,-,TRBV11-3,21,CASSLDLMGLKRKSGANVLTF,TGTGCCAGCAGCTTAGATCTTATGGGCCTTAAACGTAAATCTGGGGCCAACGTCCTGACTTTC
TRBJ1-5,-,-,TRBV11-2,14,CASSFSMTGQPQHF,TGTGCCAGCAGCTTCTCGATGACAGGTCAGCCCCAGCATTTT
TRBJ1-5,many,-,TRBV28,14,CASSPRTETGPQHF,TGTGCCAGCAGTCCACGGACAGAGACGGGGCCCCAGCATTTT
TRBJ2-5,-,TRBD2,TRBV9,16,CASIPSPAGGRETQYF,TGTGCCAGCATCCCTAGTCCAGCGGGGGGGCGAGAGACCCAGTACTTC
TRBJ1-1,many,-,TRBV28,14,CASSLLVGITEAFF,TGTGCCAGCAGTTTACTGGTAGGGATCACTGAAGCTTTCTTT
TRBJ2-7,many,TRBD2,TRBV9,15,CASSVGSGALHEQYF,TGTGCCAGCAGCGTGGGTAGCGGGGCCCTCCACGAGCAGTACTTC
TRBJ2-7,many,-,TRBV28,15,CASTQDGTLGYEQYF,TGTGCCAGCACCCAGGACGGGACCCTAGGCTACGAGCAGTACTTC
TRBJ2-7,many,TRBD1,TRBV28,15,CASTRRQGSSYEQYF,TGTGCCAGCACCAGAAGACAGGGATCCTCCTACGAGCAGTACTTC
TRBJ1-3,-,-,TRBV14,16,CASSPRASSSGNTIYF,TGTGCCAGCAGCCCACGGGCCTCAAGCTCCGGAAACACCATATATTTT
TRBJ1-2,-,TRBD1,TRBV4-3,15,CASSQDRGTGDGYTF,TGCGCCAGCAGCCAAGATCGTGGGACAGGGGATGGCTACACCTTC
TRBJ2-5,many,-,TRBV12-3/TRBV12-4,13,CASLGWVGETQYF,TGTGCCAGCCTCGGGTGGGTCGGAGAGACCCAGTACTTC
TRBJ2-5,-,TRBD1,TRBV7-8,15,CASSRDRYDQETQYF,TGTGCCAGCAGCCGGGACAGGTACGACCAAGAGACCCAGTACTTC
TRBJ1-5,many,-,TRBV5-1,13,CASSLDSNQPQHF,TGTGCCAGCAGCTTAGATAGCAATCAGCCCCAGCATTTT
TRBJ2-2,-,-,TRBV9,16,CASSVRGGVETGELFF,TGTGCCAGCAGCGTACGAGGGGGAGTCGAAACCGGGGAGCTGTTTTTT
TRBJ2-1,-,TRBD2,TRBV5-6,17,CASWRTSGSRTYNEQFF,TGTGCCAGCTGGCGGACTAGCGGGAGTAGGACCTACAATGAGCAGTTCTTC
TRBJ2-5,many,TRBD2,TRBV7-3,15,CASSPWRGKLETQYF,TGTGCCAGCAGCCCATGGCGGGGGAAGCTGGAGACCCAGTACTTC
TRBJ1-1,many,-,TRBV15,14,CATSKGRLNTEAFF,TGTGCCACCAGCAAGGGACGGCTGAACACTGAAGCTTTCTTT
TRBJ2-2,-,TRBD1,TRBV5-1,16,CASSLAGGADTGELFF,TGCGCCAGCAGCTTGGCAGGGGGCGCGGACACCGGGGAGCTGTTTTTT
TRBJ2-7,many,-,TRBV7-3,12,CASSLMESEQYF,TGTGCCAGCAGCTTAATGGAGTCGGAGCAGTACTTC
TRBJ1-1,few,TRBD1,TRBV5-6,16,CASSLSGTGMNTEAFF,TGTGCCAGCAGCTTATCCGGGACAGGCATGAACACTGAAGCTTTCTTT
TRBJ1-6,-,-,TRBV7-2,13,CASTMGDGLPLHF,TGTGCCAGCACCATGGGGGACGGCCTTCCCCTCCACTTT
TRBJ2-4,once,TRBD2,TRBV6-1,16,CASNTAGAVVKNIQYF,TGTGCCAGCAACACAGCGGGAGCGGTGGTTAAAAACATTCAGTACTTC
TRBJ2-5,few,-,TRBV7-9,16,CASSFVRHTLQETQYF,TGTGCCAGCAGCTTTGTCAGACACACGCTTCAAGAGACCCAGTACTTC
TRBJ2-2,many,TRBD1,TRBV2,15,CASSVNRGTTGELFF,TGTGCCAGCAGTGTAAACAGGGGTACCACCGGGGAGCTGTTTTTT